The rows below give T cell receptor beta chains drawn from one sample of a study of shared clonotypes between healthy human individuals. The assay was immunoSEQ multiplex PCR, and TCRdb's table has in-frame clones only and misses some. The table includes millions of clones, 80% to 95% detected once. Sequenced sample: naive CD4+ T cells from PBMCs. The receptors come from a man between 18 and 35 years old in good health. Some clones in this sample may be carry-over from other donors' samples. Both conserved end residues are part of each CDR3. D genes are given only for firm matches.

v_call,d_call,j_call,cdr3_length,cdr3_aa,cdr3_nt
TRBV27,TRBD1,TRBJ1-5,14,CASRPRQGRDSQHF,TGTGCCAGCAGGCCAAGACAGGGGAGGGATTCTCAGCATTTT
TRBV5-1,.,TRBJ1-5,14,CASSLEAGNQPQHF,TGCGCCAGCAGCTTGGAAGCTGGCAATCAGCCCCAGCATTTT
TRBV9,.,TRBJ2-3,16,CASSVGQGLRTDTQYF,TGTGCCAGCAGCGTAGGGCAGGGCCTCCGAACAGATACGCAGTATTTT
TRBV6-1,.,TRBJ1-2,13,CASREGRNHGYTF,TGTGCCAGCAGGGAAGGACGGAATCATGGCTACACCTTC
TRBV7-7,.,TRBJ2-2,12,CAAGSGTGELFF,TGTGCCGCTGGGTCAGGGACCGGGGAGCTGTTTTTT
TRBV27,.,TRBJ1-5,15,CASSQNSGGNQPQHF,TGTGCCAGCAGTCAAAATTCGGGAGGCAATCAGCCCCAGCATTTT
TRBV10-1,.,TRBJ2-1,15,CASSELAVGYNEQFF,TGCGCCAGCAGTGAGTTGGCGGTTGGCTACAATGAGCAGTTCTTC
TRBV28,.,TRBJ2-7,11,CASSLRDGQYF,TGTGCCAGCAGTCTCCGCGATGGGCAGTACTTC
TRBV2,TRBD1,TRBJ2-5,14,CASTGTGSPETQYF,TGTGCCAGCACCGGGACAGGGAGTCCTGAGACCCAGTACTTC
TRBV5-1,TRBD1,TRBJ1-2,14,CASSLGGGGYGYTF,TGCGCCAGCAGCTTGGGAGGGGGCGGCTATGGCTACACCTTC
TRBV15,.,TRBJ1-2,12,CATSRGRDGYTF,TGTGCCACCAGCAGAGGCAGGGATGGCTACACCTTC
TRBV28,TRBD2,TRBJ2-7,13,CASSWGLAGEQYF,TGTGCCAGCAGTTGGGGACTAGCGGGCGAGCAGTACTTC